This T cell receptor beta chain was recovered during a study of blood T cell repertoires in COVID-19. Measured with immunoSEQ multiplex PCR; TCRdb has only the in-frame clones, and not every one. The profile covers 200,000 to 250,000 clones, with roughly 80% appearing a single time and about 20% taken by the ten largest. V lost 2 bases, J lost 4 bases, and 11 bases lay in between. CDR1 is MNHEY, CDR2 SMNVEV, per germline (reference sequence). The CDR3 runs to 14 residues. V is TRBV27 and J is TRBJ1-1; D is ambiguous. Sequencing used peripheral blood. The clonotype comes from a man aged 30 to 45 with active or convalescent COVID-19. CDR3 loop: CASSLRSYSTEAFF. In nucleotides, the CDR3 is TGTGCCAGCAGTTTACGCAGCTACAGCACTGAAGCTTTCTTT.